One and the same sample provided the 5 T cell receptor beta chains below, sequenced in a study of shared clonotypes between healthy human individuals. Naive CD8 cells were CD45RO-negative, positively selected for CCR7, excluding terminally differentiated effector memory CD45RA+ cells. The data were produced by immunoSEQ multiplex PCR, yet TCRdb's version contains in-frame clones alone and is incomplete. The sample has under 700,000 clones, 85% to 95% seen once. Sample: naive CD8+ T cells sorted from blood. These receptors were taken from a woman under 40 in good health.

The V call is TRBV5-1, the J call TRBJ2-7; 10 positions match TRBD1. The junction had 25 bases not matched to a gene; V was cut back by 10 bases and J by 6 bases. Germline CDR1 is SGHRS and CDR2 is YFSETQ. The CDR3 length is 18 residues. DNA of the CDR3: TGCGCCGGCCGAACCCTCGGGACAGGGGCCACGATGAGAAGCGAGCAGTACTTC. Its protein is CAGRTLGTGATMRSEQYF.

V and J are TRBV6-6 and TRBJ2-7, with D possibly being TRBD1 or TRBD2 (5 bases each). The CDR3 has 15 amino acids. Trimming left V 0 bases short and J 6 bases short, with 15 bases between. The germline CDR1 and CDR2 sequences are MNHNY and SVGAGI (reference sequence). CDR3: CASSYSPEGIAEQYF. For the CDR3, the DNA is TGTGCCAGCAGTTACTCTCCTGAGGGGATCGCCGAGCAGTACTTC.

Turning to this clone: Other DNA sequences of this sample code for an identical CDR3. The J gene is TRBJ1-1, the V gene TRBV27; no firm D call. V shed 2 bases and J shed 1 base, with 5 bases lying between them. CDR1 MNHEY and CDR2 SMNVEV come from the germline V gene (reference sequence). The CDR3 loop spans 13 amino acids. The CDR3 DNA follows: TGTGCCAGCAGTTTAGGGCAGAACACTGAAGCTTTCTTT. Encoded protein: CASSLGQNTEAFF.

In this sample, this clone turned up once. The chain recombines TRBV9 with TRBJ2-7; TRBD2 might be the D (6 bases). CDR3 length equals 15 residues. V lost 4 bases, J lost 6 bases, and 20 bases lay in between. The V gene's germline CDR1 is SGDLS and CDR2 YYNGEE. The CDR3 bases are TGTGCCAGCAGCCCAATTGGGGACTCCCTCTTCGAGCAGTACTTC. As protein: CASSPIGDSLFEQYF.

The gene calls are TRBV7-8 and TRBJ1-1; D perhaps matches TRBD1 (5 bases). V lost 4 bases and J lost 5, with 17 bases in between. The germline gives CDR1 SGHVS, CDR2 FQNEAQ. CDR3 size: 15 residues. CDR3 residues: CASSSGLGVKTEAFF. The CDR3 nucleotides read TGTGCCAGCAGCTCCGGGTTGGGGGTAAAAACTGAAGCTTTCTTT.